A selection of T cell receptor beta chains follows, all from one sample in a study of vaccination effects on CD4 cells after COVID-19. Data came from immunoSEQ multiplex PCR; TCRdb stores just in-frame clones and leaves some out. The sample lists over 55,000 clones, roughly 80% occurring once. Their antigens are not known. The sample in question was CD4+ T cells from PBMCs cultured with HCoV-229E spike peptides, obtained before COVID-19 vaccination. The receptors originated from a human donor who received a COVID-19 vaccine. Each CDR3 is given with its conserved first and last residue. Fields, in order: V gene, CDR3 length, D gene, clone size, J gene, CDR3 DNA, CDR3 protein. D genes are given only for firm matches. Some rows mark clone size as missing; the rest say once, few, many or name a class of expanded clone.

TRBV24-1	14	TRBD1	.	TRBJ1-5	TGTGCCACCCAGGGGGCGCAGGCCGGTCAGCCCCAGCATTTT	CATQGAQAGQPQHF
TRBV10-3	15	TRBD1	.	TRBJ2-5	TGTGCCATCAGTGACCCGACAGGGAAGGCAGAGACCCAGTACTTC	CAISDPTGKAETQYF
TRBV18	15	.	.	TRBJ1-2	TGTGCCAGCTCACCGAGCGCTCTAGCTAACTATGGCTACACCTTC	CASSPSALANYGYTF
TRBV5-1	15	TRBD2	.	TRBJ2-5	TGCGCCAGCAGCTTGGTGCCGCTAGCGGGGGAGACCCAGTACTTC	CASSLVPLAGETQYF
TRBV18	16	TRBD1	.	TRBJ1-3	TGTGCCAGCTCACCACAGACAGGGAGTTCTGGAAACACCATATATTTT	CASSPQTGSSGNTIYF
TRBV11-2	14	TRBD1	.	TRBJ2-5	TGTGCCAGCAGCAACAGGGGGCCCGGAGAGACCCAGTACTTC	CASSNRGPGETQYF
TRBV2	9	.	few	TRBJ1-2	TGTGCCATGGGTAATGGCTACACCTTC	CAMGNGYTF
TRBV5-1	17	TRBD1	few	TRBJ1-1	TGCGCCAGCAGCTTGGGCAGGACAGGGGTATTGGACACTGAAGCTTTCTTT	CASSLGRTGVLDTEAFF
TRBV7-2	15	TRBD1	.	TRBJ1-2	TGTGCCAGCAGCTTAGCGCGTGACAGGGGGTATGGCTACACCTTC	CASSLARDRGYGYTF
TRBV12-5	14	TRBD1	.	TRBJ2-4	TGTGCTAGTGGGGGACAGGGAGCCAAAAACATTCAGTACTTC	CASGGQGAKNIQYF
TRBV9	15	.	.	TRBJ2-2	TGTGCCAGCAGTGGCCAGGGCACGGCGGCCGGGGAGCTGTTTTTT	CASSGQGTAAGELFF
TRBV6-5	15	.	.	TRBJ1-2	TGTGCCAGCACCTCTCGGCCGACACTGAACTATGGCTACACCTTC	CASTSRPTLNYGYTF
TRBV4-3	15	.	.	TRBJ1-1	TGCGCCAGCAGCCAAGCCAGTCTAGGGGGCACTGAAGCTTTCTTT	CASSQASLGGTEAFF
TRBV3-1/TRBV3-2	15	TRBD1	.	TRBJ2-1	TGTGCCAGCAGCCAAGATCATACAGGGGGCAATGAGCAGTTCTTC	CASSQDHTGGNEQFF
TRBV5-1	18	TRBD2	.	TRBJ2-1	TGCGCCAGCAGCTTGGGGTTTCGGACTAGCGGGGGGGTGGATGAGCAGTTCTTC	CASSLGFRTSGGVDEQFF
TRBV2	13	TRBD2	.	TRBJ2-5	TGTGCCAGCAGTGCTAGCGGGGAGGAGACCCAGTACTTC	CASSASGEETQYF
TRBV2	14	.	.	TRBJ2-5	TGTGCCAGCAGTCCCCGGGGTCTCCAAGAGACCCAGTACTTC	CASSPRGLQETQYF
TRBV4-1	15	.	.	TRBJ2-2	TGCGCCAGCAGCCAGGAGAGACAGAACACCGGGGAGCTGTTTTTT	CASSQERQNTGELFF
TRBV6-2/TRBV6-3	14	.	large	TRBJ1-6	TGTGCCAGCAGTTCCCGGAGCGGCGGGGAGACCCTCCACTTT	CASSSRSGGETLHF
TRBV20-1	11	.	.	TRBJ1-1	TGCAGTGTCACAGGTAACACTGAAGCTTTCTTT	CSVTGNTEAFF
TRBV7-3	15	TRBD1	.	TRBJ2-5	TGTGCCAGCAGCCTCGGCGGGACAGGCTTAGAGACCCAGTACTTC	CASSLGGTGLETQYF
TRBV29-1	14	.	once	TRBJ1-1	TGCAGCGTTGGAGCTAAGAGAGAGAACGCTGAAGCTTTCTTT	CSVGAKRENAEAFF
TRBV5-1	14	.	.	TRBJ1-1	TGCGCCAGCAGCTTGGCGCTGGAGAACACTGAAGCTTTCTTT	CASSLALENTEAFF
TRBV5-8	16	.	.	TRBJ2-3	TGTGCCAGCAGCTTTGGCAGGGCGCGGGACACAGATACGCAGTATTTT	CASSFGRARDTDTQYF
TRBV6-1	20	TRBD1	.	TRBJ2-1	TGTGCCAGCAGTGAACACCGGGACAGGGGCCGCAGTAACGAGGGCAATGAGCAGTTCTTC	CASSEHRDRGRSNEGNEQFF
TRBV30	15	.	.	TRBJ1-6	TGTGCCTGGAGTCCAAGGACATTTTATAATTCACCCCTCCACTTT	CAWSPRTFYNSPLHF
TRBV2	15	TRBD2	.	TRBJ2-1	TGTGCCAGCAGGAGTCGGACTAGCGGGGGCGATGAGCAGTTCTTC	CASRSRTSGGDEQFF
TRBV18	13	.	few	TRBJ1-4	TGTGCCAGCTCAGGGCAGCAGGATGAAAAACTGTTTTTT	CASSGQQDEKLFF